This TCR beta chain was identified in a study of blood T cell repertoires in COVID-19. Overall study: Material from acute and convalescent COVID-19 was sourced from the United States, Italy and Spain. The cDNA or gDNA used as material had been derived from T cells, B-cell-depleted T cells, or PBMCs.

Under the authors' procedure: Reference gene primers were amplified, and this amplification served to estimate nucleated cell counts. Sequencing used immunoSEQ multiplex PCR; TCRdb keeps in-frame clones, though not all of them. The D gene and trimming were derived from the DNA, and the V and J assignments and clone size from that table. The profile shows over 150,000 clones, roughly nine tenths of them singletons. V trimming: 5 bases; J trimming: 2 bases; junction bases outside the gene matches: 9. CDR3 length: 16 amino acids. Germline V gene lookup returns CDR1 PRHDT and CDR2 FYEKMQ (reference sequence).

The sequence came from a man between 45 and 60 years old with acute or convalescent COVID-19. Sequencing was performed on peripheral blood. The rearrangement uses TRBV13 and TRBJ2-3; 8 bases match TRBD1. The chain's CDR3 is CASSLTDRAPTDTQYF. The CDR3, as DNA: TGTGCCAGCAGCCTCACGGACAGGGCCCCCACAGATACGCAGTATTTT.